This T cell receptor (beta chain) was retrieved from a study of cytomegalovirus exposure and HLA in healthy donors. 60 Vbeta and 13 Jbeta primers were used in PCR. Clones were sequenced by immunoSEQ multiplex PCR, and TCRdb holds only the in-frame ones, with some missing. Of more than 200,000 clones in the sample, about three quarters were seen once. The specimen was PBMCs. This TCR came from a man aged 40-49 years in good health and CMV-seronegative.

The chain's CDR3 is CASSEGRGAYNEQFF. In DNA, the CDR3 is TGTGCCAGTAGTGAAGGCAGGGGAGCCTACAATGAGCAGTTCTTC. The rearrangement joins TRBV19 to TRBJ2-1; D perhaps matches TRBD1 (6 bases). CDR3 length equals 15 residues. V dropped 5 bases and J dropped 2 bases, with 13 bases sitting between them. CDR1 and CDR2 from the germline V gene are LNHDA and SQIVND (reference sequence).